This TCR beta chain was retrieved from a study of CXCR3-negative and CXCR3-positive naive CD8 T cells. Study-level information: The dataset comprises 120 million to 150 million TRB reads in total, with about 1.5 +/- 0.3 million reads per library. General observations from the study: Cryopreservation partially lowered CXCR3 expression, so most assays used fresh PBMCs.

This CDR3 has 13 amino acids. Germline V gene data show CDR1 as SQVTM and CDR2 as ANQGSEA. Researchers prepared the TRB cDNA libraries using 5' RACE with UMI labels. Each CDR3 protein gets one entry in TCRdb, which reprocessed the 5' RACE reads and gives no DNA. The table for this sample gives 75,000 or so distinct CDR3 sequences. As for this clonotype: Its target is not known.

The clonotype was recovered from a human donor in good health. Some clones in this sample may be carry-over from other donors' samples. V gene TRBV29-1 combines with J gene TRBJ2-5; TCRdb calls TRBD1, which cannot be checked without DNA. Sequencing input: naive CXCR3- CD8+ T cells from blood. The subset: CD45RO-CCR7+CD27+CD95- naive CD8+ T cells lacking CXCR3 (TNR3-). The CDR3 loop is CSVEEGGRQGPYF. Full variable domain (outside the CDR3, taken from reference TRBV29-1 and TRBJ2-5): SAVISQKPSRDICQRGTSLTIQCQVDSQVTMMFWYRQQPGQSLTLIATANQGSEATYESGFVIDKFPISRPNLTFSTLTVSNMSPEDSSIYLCSVEEGGRQGPYFGPGTRLLVL.